The present TCR beta chain was sequenced within a study of T cell changes during pregnancy in multiple sclerosis. The trim removed 3 bases at V and 6 bases at J, leaving 8 bases unmatched. This CDR3 spans 14 amino acids. The germline V gene encodes CDR1 SQVTM and CDR2 ANQGSEA. Libraries were prepared by immunoSEQ multiplex PCR; TCRdb keeps only in-frame clonotypes and omits some of them. The table has 100,000 or so clones, around 93% seen once; the top ten hold about 1%. The source was peripheral blood, collected before pregnancy. The clonotype comes from a female donor with multiple sclerosis, enrolled in a pregnancy study. J is TRBJ1-1 and V is TRBV29-1, with 9 bases matching TRBD1. This chain's CDR3 is CSVELWGQGAEAFF. CDR3 DNA sequence: TGCAGCGTTGAGCTATGGGGACAGGGTGCTGAAGCTTTCTTT.